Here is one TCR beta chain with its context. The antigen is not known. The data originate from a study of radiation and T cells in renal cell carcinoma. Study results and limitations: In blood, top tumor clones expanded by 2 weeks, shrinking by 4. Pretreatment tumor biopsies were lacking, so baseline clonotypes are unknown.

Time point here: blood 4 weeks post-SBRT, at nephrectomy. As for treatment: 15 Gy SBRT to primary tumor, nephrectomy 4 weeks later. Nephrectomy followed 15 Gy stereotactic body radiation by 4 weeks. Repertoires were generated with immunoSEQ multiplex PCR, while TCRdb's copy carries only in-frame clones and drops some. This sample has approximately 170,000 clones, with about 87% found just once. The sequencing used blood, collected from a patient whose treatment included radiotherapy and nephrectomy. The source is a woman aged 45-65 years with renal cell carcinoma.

CDR3 protein: CASSSLGLRNKSGHVLTF. CDR3 DNA: TGCGCCAGCAGTTCGCTCGGGCTACGCAACAAGTCGGGCCACGTCCTGACTTTC. V gene TRBV23-1 combines with J gene TRBJ2-6; D is unresolved. TRBV23-1 is designated an ORF whose function remains uncertain. This CDR3 contains 18 residues. V lost 5 bases, J lost 11 bases, and 28 bases lay in between.